A selection of T cell receptor beta chains follows, all from one sample in a study of T-cell memory formation after mild COVID-19. TCRdb re-analysed the 5' RACE reads in MiXCR, keeping a single row per CDR3 protein. The sample lists over 350,000 distinct CDR3 sequences, 24% occurring once. Sequencing was done on a sample of PBMCs or a T cell subset sorted from them (not recorded which). The receptor source for this set is an adult woman who had mild COVID-19 (a few samples of this study predate the infection). Cell type and time point are not known. The CDR3 runs from the conserved cysteine through the conserved F or W. The order of the fields is clone size, V gene, J gene, D gene, CDR3 protein, CDR3 DNA. D genes are given only for firm matches. Clone sizes are given selectively: once, few, many, or a class where the clone is expanded.

clone size: NA
V gene: TRBV6-5
J gene: TRBJ2-2
D gene: NA
CDR3 protein: CASSPPGRTLGELFF
CDR3 DNA: TGTGCCAGCAGTCCGCCAGGGAGGACTCTCGGGGAGCTGTTTTTT

clone size: many
V gene: TRBV12-3/TRBV12-4
J gene: TRBJ2-5
D gene: NA
CDR3 protein: CASSFLSDYGETQYF
CDR3 DNA: TGTGCCAGCAGTTTTCTGTCGGATTACGGTGAGACCCAGTACTTC

clone size: NA
V gene: TRBV7-8
J gene: TRBJ2-3
D gene: NA
CDR3 protein: CASSLGGQGTQYF
CDR3 DNA: TGTGCCAGCAGCTTGGGTGGGCAGGGTACGCAGTATTTT

clone size: few
V gene: TRBV25-1
J gene: TRBJ1-2
D gene: TRBD1
CDR3 protein: CASSMVTGDYGYTF
CDR3 DNA: TGTGCCAGCAGCATGGTGACAGGGGACTATGGCTACACCTTC

clone size: many
V gene: TRBV7-2
J gene: TRBJ2-5
D gene: NA
CDR3 protein: CASSPPPGLETQYF
CDR3 DNA: TGTGCCAGCAGCCCACCCCCGGGACTAGAGACCCAGTACTTC

clone size: NA
V gene: TRBV3-1
J gene: TRBJ2-7
D gene: NA
CDR3 protein: CASSKGASYEQYF
CDR3 DNA: TGTGCCAGCAGTAAAGGGGCCTCCTACGAGCAGTACTTC

clone size: NA
V gene: TRBV6-2/TRBV6-3
J gene: TRBJ2-1
D gene: TRBD1
CDR3 protein: CASSSAGQGAHEQFF
CDR3 DNA: TGTGCCAGCAGCAGTGCGGGACAGGGGGCTCATGAGCAGTTCTTC

clone size: once
V gene: TRBV6-5
J gene: TRBJ1-1
D gene: NA
CDR3 protein: CAVQGYTEAFF
CDR3 DNA: TGTGCCGTCCAGGGTTACACTGAAGCTTTCTTT

clone size: few
V gene: TRBV11-2
J gene: TRBJ2-7
D gene: TRBD1
CDR3 protein: CASSRQGASVRQYF
CDR3 DNA: TGTGCCAGCAGCAGACAGGGGGCGTCGGTTCGGCAGTACTTC

clone size: NA
V gene: TRBV5-6
J gene: TRBJ1-4
D gene: NA
CDR3 protein: CASSLRGRINEKLFF
CDR3 DNA: TGTGCCAGCAGCTTGCGTGGACGGATAAATGAAAAACTGTTTTTT

clone size: few
V gene: TRBV29-1
J gene: TRBJ1-2
D gene: TRBD1
CDR3 protein: CSVEGDRSPFYGYTF
CDR3 DNA: TGCAGCGTTGAGGGGGACAGGAGCCCCTTCTATGGCTACACCTTC

clone size: NA
V gene: TRBV2
J gene: TRBJ2-1
D gene: NA
CDR3 protein: CASSEGAGEQFF
CDR3 DNA: TGTGCCAGCAGTGAAGGTGCCGGGGAGCAGTTCTTC

clone size: NA
V gene: TRBV10-3
J gene: TRBJ1-2
D gene: NA
CDR3 protein: CAISVGPNYGYTF
CDR3 DNA: TGTGCCATCAGTGTGGGCCCTAACTATGGCTACACCTTC

clone size: few
V gene: TRBV4-1
J gene: TRBJ2-6
D gene: NA
CDR3 protein: CASSQVRSGWANVLTF
CDR3 DNA: TGCGCCAGCAGCCAAGTTAGGTCCGGCTGGGCCAACGTCCTGACTTTC

clone size: NA
V gene: TRBV5-1
J gene: TRBJ2-3
D gene: NA
CDR3 protein: CASSSGSTPDTQYF
CDR3 DNA: TGCGCCAGCAGCTCTGGGTCAACACCAGATACGCAGTATTTT

clone size: NA
V gene: TRBV7-2
J gene: TRBJ2-3
D gene: TRBD2
CDR3 protein: CASSKQGTSVSDTQYF
CDR3 DNA: TGTGCCAGCAGCAAGCAGGGGACTAGCGTTTCAGATACGCAGTATTTT

clone size: NA
V gene: TRBV20-1
J gene: TRBJ2-7
D gene: NA
CDR3 protein: CSATTSGSGSTYEQYF
CDR3 DNA: TGCAGTGCTACGACCTCAGGCAGCGGGTCTACCTACGAGCAGTACTTC

clone size: few
V gene: TRBV11-2
J gene: TRBJ2-7
D gene: TRBD2
CDR3 protein: CASSLESAGVSEQYF
CDR3 DNA: TGTGCCAGCAGCTTAGAGTCGGCGGGGGTTTCCGAGCAGTACTTC

clone size: few
V gene: TRBV7-3
J gene: TRBJ2-3
D gene: NA
CDR3 protein: CASSLGDILGDTQYF
CDR3 DNA: TGTGCCAGCAGCTTGGGGGACATTCTAGGGGATACGCAGTATTTT